A selection of T cell receptor beta chains follows, all from one sample in a study of vaccination and CD4 T cells after COVID-19. One entry per CDR3 protein, called by TCRdb with MiXCR from the PCR reads. Counted here are about 15,000 distinct CDR3 sequences, more than 40% occurring once; the ten biggest clones make up approximately 5.3%. Antigens of these TCRs are unknown. The sequenced sample was CD4+ T cells from blood, cultured in vitro, obtained before SARS-CoV-2 vaccination. The receptor set was obtained from a human donor who had recovered from COVID-19. The CDR3 runs from the conserved cysteine through the conserved F or W. A D gene is named only where the DNA matches it firmly. Clone size is given for some rows only: seen once, a few or many times, or a class if the clone is expanded.

clone size	CDR3 length	D gene	V gene	J gene	CDR3 protein	CDR3 DNA
few	19	NA	TRBV4-3	TRBJ1-1	CASSQDGGPYGAENTEAFF	TGCGCCAGCAGCCAAGATGGGGGGCCCTATGGGGCTGAGAACACTGAAGCTTTCTTT
once	13	NA	TRBV7-9	TRBJ2-1	CASSLDVGNEQFF	TGTGCCAGCAGCTTAGACGTGGGGAATGAGCAGTTCTTC
few	16	NA	TRBV20-1	TRBJ1-5	CSARDFFDSRNQPQHF	TGCAGTGCTAGAGATTTTTTTGACAGTCGCAATCAGCCCCAGCATTTT
NA	14	NA	TRBV21-1	TRBJ2-7	CASSPRGEAYEQYF	TGTGCCAGCAGCCCGCGAGGTGAGGCCTACGAGCAGTACTTC
NA	14	TRBD1	TRBV7-9	TRBJ1-6	CASSQGAARGPLHF	TGTGCCAGCAGCCAAGGAGCGGCCAGGGGGCCCCTCCACTTT
few	15	TRBD1	TRBV28	TRBJ1-5	CASSPNEGAGQPQHF	TGTGCCAGCAGTCCAAATGAGGGGGCGGGTCAGCCCCAGCATTTT
NA	14	NA	TRBV7-6	TRBJ2-2	CASSKKTNTGELFF	TGTGCCAGCAGCAAGAAAACGAACACCGGGGAGCTGTTTTTT
NA	14	TRBD2	TRBV6-1	TRBJ2-1	CAISTSGAYNEQFF	TGTGCCATCTCGACTAGCGGGGCCTACAATGAGCAGTTCTTC
NA	16	TRBD1	TRBV27	TRBJ2-5	CASRGTGTLLEETQYF	TGTGCCAGCAGGGGGACAGGGACTCTTCTAGAAGAGACCCAGTACTTC
few	13	NA	TRBV6-5	TRBJ1-1	CASSYSIWSEAFF	TGTGCCAGCAGTTACTCGATATGGTCTGAAGCTTTCTTT